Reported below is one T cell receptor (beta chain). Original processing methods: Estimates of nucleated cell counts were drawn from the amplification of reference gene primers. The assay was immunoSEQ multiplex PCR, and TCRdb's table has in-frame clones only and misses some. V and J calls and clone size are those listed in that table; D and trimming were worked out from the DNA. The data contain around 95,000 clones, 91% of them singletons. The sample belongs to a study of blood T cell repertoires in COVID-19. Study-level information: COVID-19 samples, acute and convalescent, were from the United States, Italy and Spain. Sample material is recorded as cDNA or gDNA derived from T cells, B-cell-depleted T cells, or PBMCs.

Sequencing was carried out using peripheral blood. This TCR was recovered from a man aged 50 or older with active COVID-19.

The CDR3 nucleotides are TGTGCCAGCAGTTTGGCACAGTCGCCCCAGCATTTT. Translation: CASSLAQSPQHF. The chain has TRBV12-3 or TRBV12-4 and TRBJ1-5; D unresolved. This CDR3 has 12 amino acids. V lost 3 bases and J lost 9, with 9 bases in between.